This TCR beta chain was sequenced during a study of T-cell reconstitution after alpha-beta-depleted transplantation in children. As it was prepared, the TCRbeta library received unique molecular identifiers. Using its own MiXCR run on the PCR reads, TCRdb lists one record per CDR3 protein. Altogether a few hundred thousand distinct CDR3 sequences are present, 11% being singletons, with the ten largest covering 4.5% to 6%. This CDR3 contains 13 residues. The ends lost 6 bases at V and 4 bases at J; junction bases unmatched: 3. Germline V lookup: CDR1 SQVTM, CDR2 ANQGSEA. Specimen: PBMCs from the stem cell graft donor, collected from the stem cell graft. The V gene is TRBV29-1, the J gene TRBJ1-3, with TRBD1 matching over 10 bases. The TCR sequence derives from a human donor who donated a stem cell graft to a child with acute myeloid leukemia. The DNA of the CDR3 is TGCAGCGTCGGACAGGGGGTGGGAAACACCATATATTTT. Its translation: CSVGQGVGNTIYF. Drawing the rest from reference TRBV29-1 and TRBJ1-3, the complete variable domain is SAVISQKPSRDICQRGTSLTIQCQVDSQVTMMFWYRQQPGQSLTLIATANQGSEATYESGFVIDKFPISRPNLTFSTLTVSNMSPEDSSIYLCSVGQGVGNTIYFGEGSWLTVV.